The 14 T cell receptor beta chains below come from one sample, sequenced in a study of control samples from healthy donors and cancer patients. Only in-frame clones appear in the TCRdb table, and some are missing; sequencing was by immunoSEQ multiplex PCR. The table includes roughly 120,000 clones, roughly 93% detected once. The sequencing input was blood. These receptors were collected from a young man in good health.

V is TRBV6-5 and J is TRBJ1-5; 8 bases match TRBD1. The CDR3 spans 16 residues. CDR1 is MNHEY, CDR2 SVGAGI, per germline. With V trimmed by 2 bases and J by 0 bases, 3 bases remained unmatched. The CDR3 here is CASSYGQGDSNQPQHF. CDR3 sequence (DNA): TGTGCCAGCAGTTACGGACAGGGAGATAGCAATCAGCCCCAGCATTTT.

This sequence joins TRBV30 and TRBJ2-5; TRBD2 aligns across 11 bases. The CDR3 is 15 residues long. Germline values: CDR1 GTSNPN, CDR2 SVGIG (reference sequence). V lost 1 base and J lost 3; bases outside the gene matches: 4. CDR3 loop: CAWSGGTSGKETQYF. In DNA, the CDR3 is TGTGCCTGGAGTGGGGGGACTAGCGGTAAAGAGACCCAGTACTTC.

For the CDR3, the DNA is TGTGCCTCATCCACCGGGAGGGAAGGGGAAAAACTGTTTTTT. Protein product: CASSTGREGEKLFF. The chain couples TRBV15 to TRBJ1-4; D remains unclear. The V gene's germline CDR1 is LNHNV and CDR2 YYDKDF (reference sequence). V shed 11 bases and J shed 8 bases, with 21 bases lying between them. CDR3 length: 14 residues.

The chain uses TRBV5-1 and TRBJ2-5; unclear D gene. CDR3 length: 11 amino acids. Trimming shortened V by 3 bases and J by 4 bases, and 4 bases separated the two germline ends. The germline CDR1 and CDR2 sequences are SGHRS and YFSETQ. CDR3 nucleotide sequence: TGCGCCAGCAGCTCCGCAGAGACCCAGTACTTC. It translates to CASSSAETQYF.

The count of this clone is one. The chain joins TRBV4-2 to TRBJ2-5; 7 bases are a match to TRBD2. Germline lookup yields CDR1 LGHNA and CDR2 YNFKEQ. This CDR3 has 16 residues. V lost 0 bases, J lost 3 bases, and 7 bases stayed unmatched. CDR3 coding DNA: TGTGCCAGCAGCCAAGATATCCGACTAGCTAAAGAGACCCAGTACTTC. This codes for CASSQDIRLAKETQYF.

The chain uses TRBV10-3 and TRBJ1-1; D is undetermined. The V and J ends lost 7 bases and 1 base respectively, with 7 bases between them. The CDR3 loop spans 12 amino acids. Germline CDR1 is ENHRY and CDR2 is SYGVKD. CDR3 residues: CAIMDGNTEAFF. DNA of the CDR3: TGTGCCATCATGGATGGGAACACTGAAGCTTTCTTT.

The rearrangement uses TRBV6-5 and TRBJ1-5; D is ambiguous. Germline V gene sequence: CDR1 MNHEY, CDR2 SVGAGI. This CDR3 is built from 13 residues. Trimming shortened V by 0 bases and J by 6 bases, and 6 bases separated the two germline ends. The CDR3 DNA is TGTGCCAGCAGTTACTCTAAAGTTCAGCCCCAGCATTTT. Translating gives CASSYSKVQPQHF.

This clone has a single count. The V gene is TRBV27, the J gene TRBJ1-5; D remains ambiguous. The germline V and J ends were trimmed by 0 bases and 2 bases, with 5 bases remaining between them. This CDR3 region has 14 residues. Germline V lookup: CDR1 MNHEY, CDR2 SMNVEV (reference sequence). The CDR3 DNA is TGTGCCAGCAGTTTATCGAAAGGCAATCAGCCCCAGCATTTT. Translation: CASSLSKGNQPQHF.

This clone was found once. The gene calls are TRBV28 and TRBJ2-2, with 9 bases fitting TRBD1. There are 16 residues in the CDR3. Germline CDR1 and CDR2: MDHEN and SYDVKM. V lost 6 bases to trimming and J lost 4 bases; unmatched junction nucleotides: 9. CDR3 residues: CASSAPGQGSTGELFF. The CDR3 DNA sequence: TGTGCCAGCAGCGCCCCGGGACAGGGAAGCACCGGGGAGCTGTTTTTT.

This clone was counted once. The chain joins TRBV15 to TRBJ2-4; 7 nucleotides agree with TRBD2. The J segment lost 7 bases and the V segment lost 5 bases, leaving 14 bases of the junction unmatched. The CDR3 loop spans 16 amino acids. The V gene's germline CDR1 is LNHNV and CDR2 YYDKDF (reference sequence). The CDR3 nucleotides read TGTGCCACCAGCCCTCTGGGAGGGGCGAGGAGGAACATTCAGTACTTC. It yields the protein CATSPLGGARRNIQYF.

This sequence joins TRBV5-1 and TRBJ2-5; possibly TRBD1 or TRBD2 for D (5 bases each). The CDR3 spans 14 residues. The V gene's germline CDR1 is SGHRS and CDR2 YFSETQ. V lost 0 bases and J 5 bases, leaving 11 bases between the germline ends. CDR3 in amino acids: CASSLAGQAETQYF. CDR3 sequence (DNA): TGCGCCAGCAGCTTGGCGGGGCAGGCGGAGACCCAGTACTTC.

The chain uses TRBV4-1 and TRBJ2-1, with D maybe TRBD2 (5 bases). Trimming pared 5 bases from V and 3 bases from J, leaving 11 bases between. Per germline, CDR1 MGHRA and CDR2 YSYEKL. This CDR3 contains 14 residues. In DNA, the CDR3 is TGCGCCAGCAGCTATAGCGCAGACTACAATGAGCAGTTCTTC. Its translation: CASSYSADYNEQFF.

This sequence joins TRBV5-6 and TRBJ2-2; tentative D call: TRBD1 (7 bases). Looked up from germline, CDR1 is SGHDT and CDR2 is YYEEEE. This CDR3 region has 15 residues. The V gene lost 6 bases and the J gene lost 5 bases, with 17 bases spanning the gap. The DNA for the CDR3 is TGTGCCAGCATGCGGTGGGCAGGGGGGACCGGGGAGCTGTTTTTT. It codes for CASMRWAGGTGELFF. Supplemented by reference TRBV5-6 and TRBJ2-2, the full variable domain reads DAGVTQSPTHLIKTRGQQVTLRCSPKSGHDTVSWYQQALGQGPQFIFQYYEEEERQRGNFPDRFSGHQFPNYSSELNVNALLLGDSALYLCASMRWAGGTGELFFGEGSRLTVL.

The rearrangement joins TRBV2 to TRBJ2-5; the D call may be TRBD1 or TRBD2 (5 bases each). The CDR3 totals 15 residues. The germline V and J ends were trimmed by 1 base and 5 bases, with 14 bases remaining between them. Germline-derived CDR1 and CDR2 are SNHLY and FYNNEI. The CDR3 sequence: CASSEDVPEGETQYF. As DNA, the CDR3 is TGTGCCAGCAGTGAAGACGTTCCTGAGGGGGAGACCCAGTACTTC.